This T cell receptor (beta chain) was retrieved from a study of post-analysis software for immune sequencing data. Study-wide background: Disease trajectories encompassed relapsing-remitting, secondary progressive and progressive-relapsing multiple sclerosis. Findings and limits, study-wide: Patients carried roughly 5 TRBV segments more frequently than controls did, and TRBV5-6, TRBV5-1 and TRBV20-1 were among them.

The library was made from cDNA and included unique molecular identifiers. TCRdb re-derived calls from the PCR reads in MiXCR, one entry per CDR3 protein. The table includes over 250,000 distinct CDR3 sequences, 36% detected once. A remark on this clonotype: What it binds is not known.

Trimming left V 1 base short and J 5 bases short, with 10 bases between. Germline V gene data show CDR1 as SGHRS and CDR2 as YFSETQ. The CDR3 has 15 residues. This chain uses TRBV5-1 with TRBJ1-6; D is ambiguous. The specimen was blood. The TCR sequence derives from a girl between 10 and 17 years old with multiple sclerosis. In DNA form, the CDR3 reads TGCGCCAGCAGCTTGTTTCCGGAGGATAATTCACCCCTCCACTTT. Its protein product is CASSLFPEDNSPLHF.